This T cell receptor (beta chain) was profiled in a study of T cell responses to AZD1222 COVID-19 vaccine. Sequencing was performed with immunoSEQ multiplex PCR; in TCRdb, only in-frame clones are kept and a portion is missing. This table has about 180,000 clones, 70% to 90% appearing once. There are 15 residues in the CDR3. V lost 1 base and J lost 9; bases outside the gene matches: 6. The germline V gene encodes CDR1 SGHTA and CDR2 FQGNSA. This rearrangement joins TRBV7-2 to TRBJ1-6, with 7 bases lining up with TRBD1. The sequence came from an adult who received the AZD1222 COVID-19 vaccine. The starting material was peripheral blood, obtained 28 days after the second AZD1222 dose. CDR3 residues: CASSLGQGPGSPLHF. The CDR3 DNA is TGTGCCAGCAGCTTAGGACAGGGTCCAGGTTCACCCCTCCACTTT.